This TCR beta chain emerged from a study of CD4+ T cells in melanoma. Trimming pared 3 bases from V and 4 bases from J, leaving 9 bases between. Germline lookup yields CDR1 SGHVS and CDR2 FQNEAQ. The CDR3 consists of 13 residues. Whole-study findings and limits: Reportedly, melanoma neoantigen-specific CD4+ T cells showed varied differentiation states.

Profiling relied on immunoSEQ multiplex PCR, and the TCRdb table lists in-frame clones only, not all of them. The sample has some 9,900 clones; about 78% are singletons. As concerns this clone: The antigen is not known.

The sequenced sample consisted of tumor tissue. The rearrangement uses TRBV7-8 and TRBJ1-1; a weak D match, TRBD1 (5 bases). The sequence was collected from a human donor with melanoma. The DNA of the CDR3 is TGTGCCAGCAGCTTGTCGCAGGGCACTGAAGCTTTCTTT. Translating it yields CASSLSQGTEAFF.